Listed below are T cell receptor beta chains from one sample, sequenced in a study of cytomegalovirus exposure and HLA in healthy donors. The method was immunoSEQ multiplex PCR; TCRdb's version includes in-frame clones alone and lacks a portion of them. The sample has more than 90,000 clones; approximately 83% are singletons. What was sequenced was PBMCs. The receptors here all came from a man aged 50 or older in good health and CMV-seronegative. Both conserved end residues are part of each CDR3. A D gene is named only where the DNA matches it firmly. Rows give clone size only sometimes, using once, few, many, or a class for an expanded clone.

clone size,D gene,V gene,J gene,CDR3 protein,CDR3 DNA
-,-,TRBV10-1,TRBJ2-3,CASSGQRRTDTQYF,TGCGCCAGCAGTGGCCAGCGACGCACAGATACGCAGTATTTT
few,TRBD1,TRBV5-1,TRBJ1-5,CASSFGTESNQPQHF,TGCGCCAGCAGCTTTGGGACAGAGAGCAATCAGCCCCAGCATTTT
-,TRBD1,TRBV6-1,TRBJ1-1,CASSVPRDRAENTEAFF,TGTGCCAGCAGTGTTCCAAGGGACAGGGCTGAGAACACTGAAGCTTTCTTT
-,TRBD1,TRBV7-8,TRBJ1-5,CASSPRQGQPQHF,TGTGCCAGCAGCCCCCGACAGGGCCAGCCCCAGCATTTT
-,TRBD2,TRBV4-2,TRBJ2-1,CASSQVIAGHDYNEQFF,TGTGCCAGCAGCCAAGTGATAGCGGGACATGACTACAATGAGCAGTTCTTC
-,TRBD1,TRBV28,TRBJ2-5,CASSFTTGQGGTQYF,TGTGCCAGCAGTTTTACTACTGGACAGGGGGGGACCCAGTACTTC
-,-,TRBV10-3,TRBJ2-5,CAISGSKETQYF,TGTGCCATCAGTGGCTCTAAAGAGACCCAGTACTTC
once,TRBD2,TRBV7-6,TRBJ2-5,CASSSLRGDRVRTSGQETQYF,TGTGCCAGCAGTTCACTCCGGGGGGATCGGGTCCGGACTAGCGGACAAGAGACCCAGTACTTC
-,TRBD1,TRBV19,TRBJ2-5,CASKDRGLSQETQYF,TGTGCCAGTAAGGACAGGGGGCTGTCCCAAGAGACCCAGTACTTC
-,-,TRBV28,TRBJ1-2,CASRSGRYGYTF,TGTGCCAGCAGATCCGGTCGCTATGGCTACACCTTC
-,-,TRBV19,TRBJ1-5,CASSRLQLNQPQHF,TGTGCCAGTAGTAGACTACAGTTAAATCAGCCCCAGCATTTT
-,TRBD2,TRBV30,TRBJ2-2,CAWTSGANTGELFF,TGTGCCTGGACTAGCGGAGCGAACACCGGGGAGCTGTTTTTT
-,TRBD2,TRBV4-3,TRBJ2-2,CASSQEAGSGSFTGELFF,TGCGCCAGCAGCCAAGAAGCTGGGAGCGGGAGTTTCACCGGGGAGCTGTTTTTT
-,TRBD2,TRBV7-2,TRBJ2-4,CASSYSGTNIQYF,TGTGCCAGCAGCTATAGCGGGACAAACATTCAGTACTTC
-,TRBD1,TRBV4-1,TRBJ2-7,CASQTGVPYEQYF,TGCGCCAGTCAGACAGGGGTTCCCTACGAGCAGTACTTC
-,-,TRBV7-3,TRBJ2-3,CASSLRGSTTDTQYF,TGTGCCAGCAGCTTAAGAGGGTCCACAACAGATACGCAGTATTTT
-,-,TRBV19,TRBJ2-7,CASSIGWRGRTTVRHEQYF,TGTGCCAGTAGTATAGGATGGAGGGGACGGACTACAGTGAGGCACGAGCAGTACTTC
-,-,TRBV15,TRBJ2-5,CATSRDLQETQYF,TGTGCCACCAGCAGAGATCTTCAAGAGACCCAGTACTTC
-,-,TRBV7-3,TRBJ1-2,CASSPRAGAPNYGYTF,TGTGCCAGCAGCCCCCGGGCGGGGGCCCCTAACTATGGCTACACCTTC
-,-,TRBV7-3,TRBJ2-1,CASSLWKGLGADNEQFF,TGTGCCAGCAGCTTATGGAAAGGGCTTGGGGCCGACAATGAGCAGTTCTTC
once,-,TRBV14,TRBJ2-3,CASSPFSGTDTQYF,TGTGCCAGCAGCCCCTTTTCGGGTACAGATACGCAGTATTTT
once,-,TRBV5-4,TRBJ2-1,CASSQLKARENEQFF,TGTGCCAGCAGCCAGTTGAAAGCGAGGGAGAATGAGCAGTTCTTC
once,-,TRBV29-1,TRBJ2-7,CSVVRGNYEQYF,TGCAGCGTTGTACGGGGAAACTACGAGCAGTACTTC
-,-,TRBV19,TRBJ2-3,CASSSSGTPHTQYF,TGTGCCAGTAGTTCGTCCGGGACTCCCCATACGCAGTATTTT
-,-,TRBV27,TRBJ2-1,CASSDFAENEQFF,TGTGCCAGCAGTGATTTCGCGGAGAATGAGCAGTTCTTC
-,TRBD1,TRBV28,TRBJ1-5,CASRRLPGTGNVGNQPQHF,TGTGCCAGCAGACGCCTCCCCGGGACAGGGAATGTAGGCAATCAGCCCCAGCATTTT
few,-,TRBV7-2,TRBJ1-4,CASSLWGGLTNEKLFF,TGTGCCAGCAGCTTATGGGGGGGACTGACTAATGAAAAACTGTTTTTT
-,TRBD1,TRBV18,TRBJ1-5,CASSPQTGSNQPQHF,TGTGCCAGCTCACCCCAGACAGGGAGCAATCAGCCCCAGCATTTT
-,TRBD1,TRBV7-8,TRBJ1-4,CASSLQGEQATNEKLFF,TGTGCCAGCAGCTTACAGGGGGAGCAAGCAACTAATGAAAAACTGTTTTTT
-,-,TRBV11-2,TRBJ2-1,CASSLIGGRFSKFF,TGTGCCAGCAGCCTCATAGGGGGTCGGTTTAGTAAGTTCTTC
-,TRBD1,TRBV10-3,TRBJ2-7,CAIQSSGTGILHEQYF,TGTGCCATCCAATCCTCCGGGACAGGGATTCTCCACGAGCAGTACTTC
-,TRBD2,TRBV5-1,TRBJ2-1,CASSHPWGGRRDEQFF,TGCGCCAGCAGCCACCCGTGGGGCGGGAGAAGGGATGAGCAGTTCTTC
few,TRBD2,TRBV14,TRBJ2-1,CASSQGRGGHKQFF,TGTGCCAGCAGCCAAGGCCGGGGGGGACATAAGCAGTTCTTC
once,-,TRBV2,TRBJ2-5,CASSEGQGLAETQYF,TGTGCCAGCAGTGAAGGACAGGGACTCGCGGAGACCCAGTACTTC
-,TRBD2,TRBV13,TRBJ2-7,CASSWGLAGGYEQYF,TGTGCCAGCAGCTGGGGACTAGCGGGAGGCTACGAGCAGTACTTC
once,-,TRBV28,TRBJ1-2,CASSEGGAGYGYTF,TGTGCCAGCAGTGAAGGGGGGGCCGGGTATGGCTACACCTTC
-,-,TRBV27,TRBJ2-7,CASRPPSSGYYYEQYF,TGTGCCAGCCGACCTCCTAGCTCCGGTTATTACTACGAGCAGTACTTC
-,-,TRBV2,TRBJ2-7,CASSATSFMEQYF,TGTGCCAGCAGTGCCACTAGCTTTATGGAGCAGTACTTC
-,-,TRBV5-1,TRBJ2-5,CASSLSTVRAETQYF,TGCGCCAGCAGCTTGTCAACCGTGAGGGCAGAGACCCAGTACTTC
-,-,TRBV5-4,TRBJ1-3,CASSSQAGNTIYF,TGTGCCAGCAGCTCACAGGCGGGAAACACCATATATTTT
-,-,TRBV28,TRBJ2-7,CASSLTGYEQYF,TGTGCCAGCAGTTTAACAGGGTACGAGCAGTACTTC
once,TRBD1,TRBV25-1,TRBJ2-4,CASGDRKNIQYF,TGTGCCAGCGGGGACAGAAAAAACATTCAGTACTTC
-,TRBD2,TRBV7-4,TRBJ2-3,CASSRMTSGSSDTQYF,TGTGCCAGCAGCCGAATGACTAGCGGGAGTTCAGATACGCAGTATTTT
-,-,TRBV13,TRBJ1-2,CASSLGGKEDYGYTF,TGTGCCAGCAGCTTAGGGGGCAAGGAGGACTATGGCTACACCTTC
-,TRBD1,TRBV7-2,TRBJ2-7,CASSLVWSRGTVDF,TGTGCCAGCAGCTTAGTTTGGAGTCGTGGGACAGTTGACTTC
-,-,TRBV5-6,TRBJ2-7,CASSLERGSYEQYF,TGTGCCAGCAGCTTGGAAAGGGGGTCCTACGAGCAGTACTTC
-,TRBD2,TRBV14,TRBJ2-7,CASSEVSGSLYF,TGTGCCAGCAGCGAAGTTAGCGGGAGTTTGTACTTC
-,TRBD2,TRBV4-1,TRBJ2-7,CASSQEIAGSTYEQYF,TGCGCCAGCAGCCAAGAGATAGCGGGATCGACCTACGAGCAGTACTTC
-,TRBD1,TRBV5-4,TRBJ2-1,CASSFWTGEAYNEQFF,TGTGCCAGCAGCTTCTGGACAGGGGAAGCCTACAATGAGCAGTTCTTC
-,TRBD1,TRBV5-5,TRBJ2-7,CASSFGTGSSYEQYF,TGTGCCAGCAGCTTTGGGACAGGGAGCTCCTACGAGCAGTACTTC
-,-,TRBV5-1,TRBJ2-2,CASRQDVNTGELFF,TGCGCCAGCAGACAGGACGTTAACACCGGGGAGCTGTTTTTT
-,-,TRBV28,TRBJ1-1,CASKGGGRGTEAFF,TGTGCCAGCAAGGGAGGAGGGAGAGGGACTGAAGCTTTCTTT
-,-,TRBV28,TRBJ2-7,CASSPQYEQYF,TGTGCCAGCAGTCCCCAGTACGAGCAGTACTTC
once,TRBD1,TRBV27,TRBJ1-2,CASSLKGASYGYTF,TGTGCCAGCAGTTTGAAGGGGGCAAGCTATGGCTACACCTTC
once,-,TRBV4-1,TRBJ2-5,CASSQGLGMLETQYF,TGCGCCAGCAGCCAAGGTCTCGGGATGCTGGAGACCCAGTACTTC
-,-,TRBV5-1,TRBJ2-5,CASSLLRTPRRETQYF,TGCGCCAGCAGCTTGCTCCGGACACCCCGTAGGGAGACCCAGTACTTC
-,TRBD1,TRBV5-4,TRBJ1-1,CACRDSLMNTEAFF,TGTGCCTGCCGGGACAGTCTCATGAACACTGAAGCTTTCTTT
once,-,TRBV29-1,TRBJ1-2,CSVEEPAPKGYTF,TGCAGCGTTGAAGAACCAGCGCCAAAAGGCTACACCTTC